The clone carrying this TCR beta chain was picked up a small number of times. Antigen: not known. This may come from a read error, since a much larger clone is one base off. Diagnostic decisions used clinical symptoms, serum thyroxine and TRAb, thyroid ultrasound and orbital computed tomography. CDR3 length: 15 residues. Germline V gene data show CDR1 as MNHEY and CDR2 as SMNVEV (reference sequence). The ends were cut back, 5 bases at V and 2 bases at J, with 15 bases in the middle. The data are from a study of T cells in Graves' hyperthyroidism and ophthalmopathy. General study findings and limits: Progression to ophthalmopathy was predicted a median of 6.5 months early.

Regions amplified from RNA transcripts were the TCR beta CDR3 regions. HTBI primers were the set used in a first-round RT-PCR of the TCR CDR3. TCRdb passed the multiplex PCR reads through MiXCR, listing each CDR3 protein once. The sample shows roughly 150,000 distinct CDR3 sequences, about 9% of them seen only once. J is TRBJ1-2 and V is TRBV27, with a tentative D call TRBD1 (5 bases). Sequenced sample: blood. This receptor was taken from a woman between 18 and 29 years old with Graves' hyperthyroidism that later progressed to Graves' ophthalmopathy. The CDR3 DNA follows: TGTGCCAGCAGTATTACCGGGGCACCAAACTATGGCTACACCTTC. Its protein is CASSITGAPNYGYTF.